Listed below are T cell receptor beta chains from one sample, sequenced in a study of cytotoxic CD8 clonotypes in ibrutinib-treated CLL. Libraries were prepared by immunoSEQ multiplex PCR; TCRdb keeps only in-frame clonotypes and omits some of them. The sample holds some 140,000 clones, about 85% seen once. This specimen consisted of PBMCs, obtained after 24 months of ibrutinib treatment. These receptor sequences come from a human donor with chronic lymphocytic leukemia. CDR3s include the opening cysteine and the closing phenylalanine or tryptophan. D genes are given only for firm matches. Size values are once, few and many counts, or a class for expanded clones, and some rows have none.

TRBV5-4	NA	TRBJ2-5	TRBD2	CASSLDASGGPETQYF	TGTGCCAGCAGCCTGGACGCTAGCGGGGGGCCAGAGACCCAGTACTTC
TRBV6-1	NA	TRBJ1-4	TRBD1	CASSESRGIGEKLFF	TGTGCCAGCAGTGAGAGCAGGGGGATCGGTGAAAAACTGTTTTTT
TRBV27	NA	TRBJ1-2	NA	CASSLRSALRDAALRGYTF	TGTGCCAGCAGTTTACGGTCGGCCTTGAGGGACGCCGCCTTAAGAGGCTACACCTTC
TRBV6-5	NA	TRBJ2-2	TRBD1	CASSYRTGSGELFF	TGTGCCAGCAGTTACCGGACAGGGTCCGGGGAGCTGTTTTTT
TRBV9	NA	TRBJ1-4	NA	CASSVAKAGASGEKLFF	TGTGCCAGCAGCGTAGCTAAGGCAGGGGCGTCAGGAGAAAAACTGTTTTTT
TRBV19	NA	TRBJ1-3	NA	CATARSDSTGDTIYF	TGTGCCACGGCAAGGAGCGACTCGACGGGAGACACCATATATTTT
TRBV11-2	NA	TRBJ1-2	TRBD1	CASSSSGGGYGYTF	TGTGCCAGCAGTTCATCAGGGGGCGGCTATGGCTACACCTTC
TRBV4-1	once	TRBJ1-2	TRBD1	CASSQEQGAIFYGYTF	TGCGCCAGCAGCCAGGAGCAGGGGGCGATATTCTATGGCTACACCTTC
TRBV5-4	NA	TRBJ2-5	TRBD2	CASSLGRLAGRVETQYF	TGTGCCAGCAGCCTGGGCAGACTAGCGGGGAGGGTAGAGACCCAGTACTTC
TRBV18	NA	TRBJ2-5	NA	CASSSAKETQYF	TGTGCCAGCTCGTCCGCAAAAGAGACCCAGTACTTC
TRBV10-3	NA	TRBJ2-1	TRBD2	CATQRTSQDEQFF	TGTGCCACCCAAAGGACTAGCCAGGATGAGCAGTTCTTC
TRBV7-2	NA	TRBJ2-7	NA	CASSLKRGGADLLF	TGTGCCAGCAGCTTAAAGAGAGGGGGAGCAGACCTCCTATTC
TRBV6-6	NA	TRBJ1-5	NA	CASSYVSVSNQPQHF	TGTGCCAGCAGTTATGTGTCAGTTAGCAATCAGCCCCAGCATTTT
TRBV5-4	NA	TRBJ1-3	NA	CASSLTRTGQHYSGNTIYF	TGTGCCAGCAGCTTAACAAGGACCGGACAGCACTACTCTGGAAACACCATATATTTT
TRBV2	NA	TRBJ2-3	TRBD2	CASSPLGAGASDTQYF	TGTGCCAGCAGTCCCCTGGGAGCGGGGGCCTCAGATACGCAGTATTTT
TRBV5-4	NA	TRBJ1-1	NA	CASSLGTPEAFF	TGTGCCAGCAGCCTGGGGACTCCTGAAGCTTTCTTT
TRBV4-2	NA	TRBJ2-2	TRBD2	CASSQAGSGAMGGELFF	TGTGCCAGCAGCCAAGCGGGTAGCGGGGCGATGGGCGGGGAGCTGTTTTTT
TRBV28	NA	TRBJ2-5	TRBD2	CASSFGRQETQYF	TGTGCCAGCAGTTTCGGGAGGCAAGAGACCCAGTACTTC
TRBV20-1	NA	TRBJ2-7	NA	CSARGGNEQYF	TGCAGCGCGCGAGGGGGGAACGAGCAGTACTTC
TRBV18	few	TRBJ1-6	NA	CASSPPTDGNSPLHF	TGTGCCAGCTCACCACCTACGGACGGTAATTCACCCCTCCACTTT
TRBV19	few	TRBJ2-5	NA	CASTSRAEGETQYF	TGTGCCAGTACCAGCCGGGCCGAGGGTGAGACCCAGTACTTC
TRBV6-1	NA	TRBJ2-7	NA	CASSTSGQKGNEQYF	NA
TRBV6-1	NA	TRBJ1-5	NA	CASSDRDGVSNQPQHF	TGTGCCAGCAGTGACCGGGACGGAGTTAGCAATCAGCCCCAGCATTTT
TRBV6-6	NA	TRBJ2-3	TRBD2	CASGTTSGATDTQYF	TGTGCCAGTGGCACTACTAGCGGGGCCACAGATACGCAGTATTTT
TRBV7-6	NA	TRBJ2-7	TRBD2	CASSLGGTSNEQYF	TGTGCCAGCAGCTTAGGGGGGACTAGCAACGAGCAGTACTTC
TRBV19	NA	TRBJ1-2	NA	CASMGAGYGYTF	TGTGCCAGTATGGGAGCAGGCTATGGCTACACCTTC
TRBV27	NA	TRBJ1-1	NA	CASSPQGGANTEAFF	TGTGCCAGCAGTCCACAAGGAGGGGCAAACACTGAAGCTTTCTTT
TRBV6-1	NA	TRBJ2-4	TRBD2	CASSEVDSGGLDIQYF	TGTGCCAGCAGTGAAGTCGATAGCGGGGGGTTGGACATTCAGTACTTC
TRBV7-9	once	TRBJ1-2	TRBD1	CASSLKQGAGYRGYTF	TGTGCCAGCAGCTTGAAACAGGGGGCAGGTTATCGTGGCTACACCTTC
TRBV5-1	NA	TRBJ2-7	TRBD1	CASSLQPGQGQYF	TGCGCCAGCAGCTTACAACCTGGACAGGGGCAGTACTTC
TRBV4-3	NA	TRBJ2-7	NA	CASSQEAGGSYEQYF	TGCGCCAGCAGCCAAGAAGCCGGCGGGTCCTACGAGCAGTACTTC
TRBV30	NA	TRBJ2-5	NA	CAWSAGTLETQYF	TGTGCCTGGAGTGCCGGGACATTGGAGACCCAGTACTTC
TRBV9	NA	TRBJ1-2	NA	CAGSVEYGEGYTF	TGTGCCGGCAGCGTAGAGTACGGCGAAGGCTACACCTTC
TRBV4-1	NA	TRBJ2-7	TRBD1	CASSPGQGVSYEQYF	TGCGCCAGCAGCCCCGGACAGGGGGTCTCCTACGAGCAGTACTTC
TRBV5-1	NA	TRBJ1-4	TRBD1	CASSRNRGDNEKLFF	TGCGCCAGCAGCCGAAACAGGGGAGATAATGAAAAACTGTTTTTT
TRBV7-2	NA	TRBJ2-5	NA	CASTAKLVETQYF	TGTGCCAGCACCGCGAAACTAGTTGAGACCCAGTACTTC
TRBV29-1	NA	TRBJ2-4	TRBD2	CSVELAGVGGKNIQYF	TGCAGCGTTGAACTAGCGGGGGTTGGGGGCAAAAACATTCAGTACTTC
TRBV5-4	NA	TRBJ2-5	NA	CASSLIAGHETQYF	TGTGCCAGCAGCTTGATCGCAGGGCATGAGACCCAGTACTTC
TRBV12-5	NA	TRBJ1-2	NA	CASGLWGKSYGYTF	TGTGCTAGTGGTTTATGGGGGAAGAGCTATGGCTACACCTTC
TRBV2	NA	TRBJ2-7	NA	CASKEGGPYEQYF	TGTGCCAGCAAAGAGGGGGGGCCTTACGAGCAGTACTTC
TRBV25-1	few	TRBJ1-1	NA	CASSGENQGLDTEAFF	TGTGCCAGCAGTGGGGAAAATCAGGGGCTCGACACTGAAGCTTTCTTT
TRBV7-8	NA	TRBJ1-3	TRBD1	CASSSDRRGNTIYF	TGTGCCAGCAGCTCGGACAGGAGGGGAAACACCATATATTTT
TRBV9	NA	TRBJ2-2	NA	CASSVRTGRVTGELFF	TGTGCCAGCAGCGTGCGTACAGGGCGGGTTACCGGGGAGCTGTTTTTT